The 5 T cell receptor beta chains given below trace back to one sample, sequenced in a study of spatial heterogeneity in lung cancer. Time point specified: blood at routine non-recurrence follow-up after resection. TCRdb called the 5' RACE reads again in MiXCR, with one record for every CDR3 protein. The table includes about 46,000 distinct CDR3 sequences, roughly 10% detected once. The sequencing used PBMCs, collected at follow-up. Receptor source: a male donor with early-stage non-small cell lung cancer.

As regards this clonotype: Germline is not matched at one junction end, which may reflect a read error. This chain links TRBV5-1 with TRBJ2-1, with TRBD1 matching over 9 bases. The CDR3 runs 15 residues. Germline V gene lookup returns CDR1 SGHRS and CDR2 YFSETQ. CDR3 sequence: CASSSPTGGNNEQFF. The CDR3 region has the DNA TGTGCCAGCAGCTCACCGACAGGGGGAAACAATGAGCAGTTCTTC.

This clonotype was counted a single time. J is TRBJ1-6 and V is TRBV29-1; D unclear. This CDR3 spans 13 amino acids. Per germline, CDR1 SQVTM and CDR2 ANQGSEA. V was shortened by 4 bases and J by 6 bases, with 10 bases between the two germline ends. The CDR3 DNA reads TGCAGCGTTGTAAGGGATATTAATTCACCCCTCCACTTT. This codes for CSVVRDINSPLHF.

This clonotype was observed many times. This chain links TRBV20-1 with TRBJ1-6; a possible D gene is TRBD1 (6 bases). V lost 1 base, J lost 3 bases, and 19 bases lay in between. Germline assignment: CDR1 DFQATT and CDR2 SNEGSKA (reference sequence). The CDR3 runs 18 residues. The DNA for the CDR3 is TGCAGTGCTAGAGCCACTACACCCGACAGGATCTATAATTCACCCCTCCACTTT. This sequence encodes CSARATTPDRIYNSPLHF.

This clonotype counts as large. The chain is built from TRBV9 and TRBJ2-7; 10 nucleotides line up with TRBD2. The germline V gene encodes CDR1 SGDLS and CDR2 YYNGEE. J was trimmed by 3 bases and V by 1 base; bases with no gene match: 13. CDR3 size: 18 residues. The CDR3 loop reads CASSVFKAGGGPFYEQYF. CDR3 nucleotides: TGTGCCAGCAGCGTATTTAAAGCGGGAGGGGGTCCTTTCTACGAGCAGTACTTC.

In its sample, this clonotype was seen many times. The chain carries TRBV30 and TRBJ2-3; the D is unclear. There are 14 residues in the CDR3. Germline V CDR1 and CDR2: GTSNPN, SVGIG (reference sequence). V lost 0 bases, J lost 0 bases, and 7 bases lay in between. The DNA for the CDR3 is TGTGCCTGGAGTGTAGGCGGTAGCACAGATACGCAGTATTTT. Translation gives CAWSVGGSTDTQYF.